This is a list of T cell receptor beta chains from one sample in a study of identical twins. TCRdb reanalysed the 5' RACE reads using MiXCR and keeps one entry per CDR3 protein. The sample has 200,000 to 250,000 distinct CDR3 sequences, over 5.5% seen once. This same sample was also part of a study on T cells expressing NK-cell markers.

Sequencing was done on a sample of CD8+ T cells sorted from blood. The receptors derive from a woman between 18 and 29 years old in good health. Each CDR3 is given with its conserved first and last residue. Each record gives: D gene, V gene, J gene, clone size, CDR3 DNA, CDR3 protein. A D gene is named only where the DNA matches it firmly. Part of the rows lack a size; the others show once, few, many or a class for expanded clones.

d_gene: NA
v_gene: TRBV10-3
j_gene: TRBJ2-7
abundance: many
CDR3nt: TGTGCCGTCACCGGGACACTGGTCGACGAGCAGTACTTC
CDR3aa: CAVTGTLVDEQYF

d_gene: TRBD2
v_gene: TRBV13
j_gene: TRBJ2-2
abundance: few
CDR3nt: TGTGCCAGCAGCTTCCCTAGCGGGGAGAACACCGGGGAGCTGTTTTTT
CDR3aa: CASSFPSGENTGELFF

d_gene: NA
v_gene: TRBV20-1
j_gene: TRBJ1-2
abundance: many
CDR3nt: TGCAGTGCTAGGAGGGCAGGGGAGGACTATGGCTACACCTTC
CDR3aa: CSARRAGEDYGYTF

d_gene: NA
v_gene: TRBV20-1
j_gene: TRBJ2-7
abundance: few
CDR3nt: TGCAGTGCCTCATTGGGGGGAATAACACCCTCCTACGAGCAGTACTTC
CDR3aa: CSASLGGITPSYEQYF

d_gene: NA
v_gene: TRBV12-3/TRBV12-4
j_gene: TRBJ1-1
abundance: few
CDR3nt: TGTGCCAGCAGTTTGAGCCGAGGTGAAGCTTTCTTT
CDR3aa: CASSLSRGEAFF

d_gene: NA
v_gene: TRBV3-1
j_gene: TRBJ2-7
abundance: few
CDR3nt: TGTGCCAGCAGCCAAGATACGTGGTACGAGCAGTACTTC
CDR3aa: CASSQDTWYEQYF

d_gene: NA
v_gene: TRBV27
j_gene: TRBJ1-1
abundance: few
CDR3nt: TGTGCCAGCAGTTTATTTGGGGGGGGGACTGAAGCTTTCTTT
CDR3aa: CASSLFGGGTEAFF

d_gene: NA
v_gene: TRBV13
j_gene: TRBJ2-7
abundance: many
CDR3nt: TGTGCCAGCAGCTTAGAGGTCAGACACGAGCAGTACTTC
CDR3aa: CASSLEVRHEQYF

d_gene: NA
v_gene: TRBV12-3/TRBV12-4
j_gene: TRBJ1-2
abundance: many
CDR3nt: TGTGCCAGCAGTTCTCGACAGCTTTCTCTGTATGGCTACACCTTC
CDR3aa: CASSSRQLSLYGYTF

d_gene: TRBD2
v_gene: TRBV20-1
j_gene: TRBJ2-3
abundance: NA
CDR3nt: TGCAGTGCTAGACCTAGCGGGAGCACAGATACGCAGTATTTT
CDR3aa: CSARPSGSTDTQYF

d_gene: NA
v_gene: TRBV5-1
j_gene: TRBJ2-1
abundance: many
CDR3nt: TGCGCCAGCAGCTTGAGTCTGCAGAGCTCCTACAATGAGCAGTTCTTC
CDR3aa: CASSLSLQSSYNEQFF

d_gene: NA
v_gene: TRBV12-3/TRBV12-4
j_gene: TRBJ1-2
abundance: many
CDR3nt: TGTGCCAGCAGTTTGGGGGCGGGGGGCTATGGCTACACCTTC
CDR3aa: CASSLGAGGYGYTF

d_gene: NA
v_gene: TRBV12-3/TRBV12-4
j_gene: TRBJ2-5
abundance: many
CDR3nt: TGTGCCAGCAGCCCCGAGGGGGAGACCCAGTACTTC
CDR3aa: CASSPEGETQYF

d_gene: NA
v_gene: TRBV5-6
j_gene: TRBJ2-2
abundance: NA
CDR3nt: TGTGCCATCAGCCCCGGGGTCCTCGGGGGGGAGCTGTTTTTT
CDR3aa: CAISPGVLGGELFF

d_gene: TRBD1
v_gene: TRBV12-3/TRBV12-4
j_gene: TRBJ1-2
abundance: few
CDR3nt: TGTGCCAGCAGTTCGGGACAGGCTCACTATGGCTACACCTTC
CDR3aa: CASSSGQAHYGYTF

d_gene: NA
v_gene: TRBV27
j_gene: TRBJ2-1
abundance: few
CDR3nt: TGTGCCAGCAGTTCCGACCTACCAGTCATCTACAATGAGCAGTTCTTC
CDR3aa: CASSSDLPVIYNEQFF

d_gene: TRBD2
v_gene: TRBV15
j_gene: TRBJ2-1
abundance: few
CDR3nt: TGTGCCACCAGCAGAGCCCTAGCGGGGGACAATGAGCAGTTCTTC
CDR3aa: CATSRALAGDNEQFF

d_gene: TRBD2
v_gene: TRBV7-9
j_gene: TRBJ2-5
abundance: many
CDR3nt: TGTGCCAGCAGGGGACTAGCGGGCCAAGAGACCCAGTACTTC
CDR3aa: CASRGLAGQETQYF

d_gene: TRBD2
v_gene: TRBV12-3/TRBV12-4
j_gene: TRBJ2-2
abundance: NA
CDR3nt: TGTGCCAGCAGTTTATCGGGGGGACCCGGGGAGCTGTTTTTT
CDR3aa: CASSLSGGPGELFF

d_gene: TRBD1
v_gene: TRBV20-1
j_gene: TRBJ1-2
abundance: NA
CDR3nt: TGCAGTGCTGCAACGGGACAGAACTATGGCTACACCTTC
CDR3aa: CSAATGQNYGYTF

d_gene: TRBD1
v_gene: TRBV20-1
j_gene: TRBJ2-1
abundance: many
CDR3nt: TGCAGTGCTAGAGGGACAGGGGAGGTTGCTGAGCAGTTCTTC
CDR3aa: CSARGTGEVAEQFF

d_gene: NA
v_gene: TRBV25-1
j_gene: TRBJ2-1
abundance: NA
CDR3nt: TGTGCCAGCAGTGAACGGGCAGTCTACAATGAGCAGTTCTTC
CDR3aa: CASSERAVYNEQFF

d_gene: NA
v_gene: TRBV10-2
j_gene: TRBJ2-3
abundance: NA
CDR3nt: TGCGCCAGCCATAATACAGGGTTCGCAGATACGCAGTATTTT
CDR3aa: CASHNTGFADTQYF

d_gene: NA
v_gene: TRBV12-3/TRBV12-4
j_gene: TRBJ1-4
abundance: many
CDR3nt: TGTGCCAGCAGTGCTGATACAATTGGGCTGTTTTTT
CDR3aa: CASSADTIGLFF

d_gene: NA
v_gene: TRBV20-1
j_gene: TRBJ2-7
abundance: few
CDR3nt: TGCAGTGCTAGAGATCTCGGAACAGGGCAGTACTTC
CDR3aa: CSARDLGTGQYF